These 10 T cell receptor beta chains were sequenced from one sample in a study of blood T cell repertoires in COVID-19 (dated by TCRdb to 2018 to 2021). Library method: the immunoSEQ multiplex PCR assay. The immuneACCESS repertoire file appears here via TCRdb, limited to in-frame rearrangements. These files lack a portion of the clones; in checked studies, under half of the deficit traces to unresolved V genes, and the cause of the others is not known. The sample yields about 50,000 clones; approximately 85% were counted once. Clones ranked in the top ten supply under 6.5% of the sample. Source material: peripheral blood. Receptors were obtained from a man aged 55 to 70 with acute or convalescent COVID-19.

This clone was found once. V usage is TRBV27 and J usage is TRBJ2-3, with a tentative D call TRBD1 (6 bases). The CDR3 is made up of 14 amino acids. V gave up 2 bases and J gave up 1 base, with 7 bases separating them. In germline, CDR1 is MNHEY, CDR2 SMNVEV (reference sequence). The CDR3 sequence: CASSLNRGTDTQYF. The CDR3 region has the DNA TGTGCCAGCAGTTTAAACAGGGGCACAGATACGCAGTATTTT.

The CDR3 region has the DNA TGTGCCAGCAGTTACCAGGCCAGGGGGACCGGGGAGCTGTTTTTT. Translating it yields CASSYQARGTGELFF. This chain joins TRBV6-5 and TRBJ2-2; 7 bases match TRBD1. This CDR3 contains 15 residues. CDR1 and CDR2 (germline): MNHEY, SVGAGI. V lost 2 bases and J lost 5; bases outside the gene matches: 5.

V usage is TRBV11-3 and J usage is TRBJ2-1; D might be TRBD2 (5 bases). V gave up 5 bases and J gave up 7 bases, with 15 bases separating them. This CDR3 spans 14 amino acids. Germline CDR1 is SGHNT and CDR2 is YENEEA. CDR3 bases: TGTGCCAGCAGCACCAGAGGCGGGCAGAATGAGCAGTTCTTC. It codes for CASSTRGGQNEQFF.

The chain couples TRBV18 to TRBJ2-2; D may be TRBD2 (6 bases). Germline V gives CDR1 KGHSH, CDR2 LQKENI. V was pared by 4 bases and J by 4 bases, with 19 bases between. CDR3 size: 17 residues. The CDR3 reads CASSLSLAPRGTGELFF. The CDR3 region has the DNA TGTGCCAGCTCACTTTCTCTAGCGCCGCGGGGCACCGGGGAGCTGTTTTTT.

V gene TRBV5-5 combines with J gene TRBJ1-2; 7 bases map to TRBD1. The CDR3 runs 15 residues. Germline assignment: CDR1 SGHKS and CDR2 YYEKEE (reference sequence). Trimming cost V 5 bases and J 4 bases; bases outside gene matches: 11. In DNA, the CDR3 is TGTGCCAGCAGTCATACATGGGGACAGTCCTATGGCTACACCTTC. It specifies CASSHTWGQSYGYTF.

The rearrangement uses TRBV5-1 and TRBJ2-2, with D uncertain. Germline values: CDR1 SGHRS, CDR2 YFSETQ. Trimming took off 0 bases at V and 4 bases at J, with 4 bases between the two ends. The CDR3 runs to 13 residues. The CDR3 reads CASSLASTGELFF. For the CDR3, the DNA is TGCGCCAGCAGCTTGGCTAGCACCGGGGAGCTGTTTTTT.

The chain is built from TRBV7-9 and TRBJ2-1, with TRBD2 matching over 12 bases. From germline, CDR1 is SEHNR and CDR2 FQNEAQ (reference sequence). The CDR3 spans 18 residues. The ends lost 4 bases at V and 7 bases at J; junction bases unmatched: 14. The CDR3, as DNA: TGTGCCAGCAGCTCCCCCCCCCGACTAGCGGGAGTGAGGAATGAGCAGTTCTTC. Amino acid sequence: CASSSPPRLAGVRNEQFF.

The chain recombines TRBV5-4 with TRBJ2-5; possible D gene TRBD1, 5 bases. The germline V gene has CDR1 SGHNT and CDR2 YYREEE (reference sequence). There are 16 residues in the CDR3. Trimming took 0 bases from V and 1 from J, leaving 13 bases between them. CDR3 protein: CASSLGASGIQETQYF. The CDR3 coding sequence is TGTGCCAGCAGCTTGGGCGCCTCAGGGATCCAAGAGACCCAGTACTTC.

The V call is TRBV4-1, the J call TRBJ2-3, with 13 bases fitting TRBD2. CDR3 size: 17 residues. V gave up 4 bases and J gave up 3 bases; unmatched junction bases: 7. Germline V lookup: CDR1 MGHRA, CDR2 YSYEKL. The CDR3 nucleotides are TGCGCCAGCAGCCGCAGACTAGCGGGAGGAGATACAGATACGCAGTATTTT. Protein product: CASSRRLAGGDTDTQYF.

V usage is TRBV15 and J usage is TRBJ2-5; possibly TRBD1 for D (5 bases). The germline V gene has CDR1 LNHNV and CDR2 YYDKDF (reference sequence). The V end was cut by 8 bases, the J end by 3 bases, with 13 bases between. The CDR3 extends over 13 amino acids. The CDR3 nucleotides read TGTGCCACCGGGAAGTGGGGCGAAGAGACCCAGTACTTC. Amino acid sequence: CATGKWGEETQYF.